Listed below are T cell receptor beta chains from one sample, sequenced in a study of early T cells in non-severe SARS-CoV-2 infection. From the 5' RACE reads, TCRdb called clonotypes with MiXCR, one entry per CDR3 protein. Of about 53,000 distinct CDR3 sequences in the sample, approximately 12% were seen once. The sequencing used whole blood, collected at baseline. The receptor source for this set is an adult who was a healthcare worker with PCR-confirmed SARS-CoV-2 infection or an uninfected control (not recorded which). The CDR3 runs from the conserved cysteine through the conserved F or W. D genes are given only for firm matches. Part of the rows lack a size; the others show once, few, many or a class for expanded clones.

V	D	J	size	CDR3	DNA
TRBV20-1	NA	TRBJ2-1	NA	CSARGAGLPYNEQFF	TGCAGTGCCAGGGGAGCGGGCCTTCCCTACAATGAGCAGTTCTTC
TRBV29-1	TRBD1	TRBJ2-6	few	CSVEKQGALSGANVLTF	TGCAGCGTTGAAAAACAGGGGGCGCTCTCTGGGGCCAACGTCCTGACTTTC
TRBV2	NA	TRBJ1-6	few	CASRTVSSYNSPLHF	TGTGCCAGCAGGACGGTTAGCTCCTATAATTCACCCCTCCACTTT
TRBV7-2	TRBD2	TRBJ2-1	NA	CASSLVGTSGAEFF	TGTGCCAGCAGCTTAGTAGGGACTAGCGGAGCCGAGTTCTTC
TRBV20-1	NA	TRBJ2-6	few	CSAENPSGANVLTF	TGCAGTGCGGAGAACCCTTCAGGGGCCAACGTCCTGACTTTC
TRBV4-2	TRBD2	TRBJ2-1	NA	CASSQRSGSKDNEQFF	TGTGCCAGCAGCCAACGTAGCGGGAGTAAGGACAATGAGCAGTTCTTC
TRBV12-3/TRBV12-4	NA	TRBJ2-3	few	CASSSFGGTDTQYF	TGTGCCAGCAGTTCGTTTGGAGGCACAGATACGCAGTATTTT
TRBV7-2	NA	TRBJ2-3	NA	CASSLGDSTDTQYF	TGTGCCAGCAGCTTAGGCGACAGCACAGATACGCAGTATTTT
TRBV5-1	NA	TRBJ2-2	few	CASSLGLQNTGELFF	TGCGCCAGCAGCTTGGGGCTACAGAACACCGGGGAGCTGTTTTTT
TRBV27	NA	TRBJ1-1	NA	CASSLVGRAEAFF	TGTGCCAGCAGTTTAGTAGGTAGGGCTGAAGCTTTCTTT
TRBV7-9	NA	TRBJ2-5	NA	CASSSTSSKETQYF	TGTGCCAGCAGCTCGACTAGTAGTAAAGAGACCCAGTACTTC
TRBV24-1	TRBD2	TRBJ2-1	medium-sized	CATSDITSGTDEQFF	TGTGCCACCAGTGATATCACTAGCGGGACGGATGAGCAGTTCTTC
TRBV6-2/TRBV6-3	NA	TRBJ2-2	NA	CASSYSRGFTGELFF	TGTGCCAGCAGTTACTCGAGAGGGTTCACCGGGGAGCTGTTTTTT
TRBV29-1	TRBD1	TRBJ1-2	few	CSVGTANYGYTF	TGCAGCGTGGGGACAGCTAACTATGGCTACACCTTC
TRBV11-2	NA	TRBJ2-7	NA	CASSWGPSYEQYF	TGTGCCAGCAGCTGGGGACCCTCCTACGAGCAGTACTTC
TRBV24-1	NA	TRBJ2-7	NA	CATSASPAGTYEQYF	TGTGCCACCAGTGCCTCCCCCGCAGGGACCTACGAGCAGTACTTC
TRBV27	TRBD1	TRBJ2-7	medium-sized	CASGLSDRDYEQYF	TGTGCCAGCGGCCTTTCCGACAGGGACTACGAGCAGTACTTC
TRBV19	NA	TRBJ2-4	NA	CASSGSRVQDQYF	TGTGCCAGTAGTGGAAGTAGGGTTCAGGATCAGTACTTC
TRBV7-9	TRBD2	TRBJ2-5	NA	CASSFEGAGGPSYQTQYF	TGTGCCAGCAGCTTCGAAGGGGCGGGAGGGCCATCCTACCAGACCCAGTACTTC
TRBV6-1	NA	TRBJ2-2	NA	CASRESRGQYTGELFF	TGTGCCAGCAGGGAGTCGAGGGGCCAGTACACCGGGGAGCTGTTTTTT
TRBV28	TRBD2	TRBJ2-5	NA	CASSLGGRGETQYF	TGTGCCAGCAGTTTAGGCGGGAGAGGGGAGACCCAGTACTTC
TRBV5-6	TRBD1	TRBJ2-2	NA	CASSWDRGLTGELFF	TGTGCCAGCAGCTGGGACAGGGGGCTAACCGGGGAGCTGTTTTTT
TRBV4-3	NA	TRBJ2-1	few	CASSQEEGGGRSQFF	TGCGCCAGCAGCCAAGAGGAGGGGGGAGGCCGCTCTCAGTTCTTC
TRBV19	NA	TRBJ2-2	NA	CASSIVDGELFF	TGTGCCAGTAGTATAGTGGACGGGGAGCTGTTTTTT
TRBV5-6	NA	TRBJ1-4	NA	CASNLRGSNEKLFF	TGTGCCAGCAACCTGAGGGGGAGTAATGAAAAACTGTTTTTT
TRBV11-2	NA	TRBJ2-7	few	CASSSIDRSSYEQYF	TGTGCCAGCAGCTCTATCGACAGGTCCTCCTACGAGCAGTACTTC
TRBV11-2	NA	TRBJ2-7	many	CASSLIGNEQYF	TGTGCCAGCAGCTTAATAGGGAACGAGCAGTACTTC
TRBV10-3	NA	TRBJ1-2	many	CAIKREGDYGYTF	TGTGCCATCAAGCGGGAGGGGGACTATGGCTACACCTTC
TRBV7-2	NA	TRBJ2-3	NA	CASRTSGPDTQYF	TGTGCCAGCAGAACAAGCGGTCCAGATACGCAGTATTTT
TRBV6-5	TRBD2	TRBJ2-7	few	CASSRLRLAGEFAYEQYF	TGTGCCAGCAGTCGCCTTAGGCTAGCGGGAGAATTTGCCTACGAGCAGTACTTC
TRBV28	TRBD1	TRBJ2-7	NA	CASRDPGTGQGEQYF	TGTGCCAGCAGAGACCCCGGGACAGGACAGGGCGAGCAGTACTTC
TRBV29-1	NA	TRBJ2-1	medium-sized	CSVSRDPGVNEQFF	TGCAGCGTTTCGAGAGACCCCGGGGTCAATGAGCAGTTCTTC
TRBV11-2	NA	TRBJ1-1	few	CASHLSGKNTEAFF	TGTGCCAGCCACCTCTCAGGGAAGAACACTGAAGCTTTCTTT
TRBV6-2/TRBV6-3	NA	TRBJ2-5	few	CASSPTRTDQETQYF	TGTGCCAGCAGCCCGACCCGGACAGACCAAGAGACCCAGTACTTC